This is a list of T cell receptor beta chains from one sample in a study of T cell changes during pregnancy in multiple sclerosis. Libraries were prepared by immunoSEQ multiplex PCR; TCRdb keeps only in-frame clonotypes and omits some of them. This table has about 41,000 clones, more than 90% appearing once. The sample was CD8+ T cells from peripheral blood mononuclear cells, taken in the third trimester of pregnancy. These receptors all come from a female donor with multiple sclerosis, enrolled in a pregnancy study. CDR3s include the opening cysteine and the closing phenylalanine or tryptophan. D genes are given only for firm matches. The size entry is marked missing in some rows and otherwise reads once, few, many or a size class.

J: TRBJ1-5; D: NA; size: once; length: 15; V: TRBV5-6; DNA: TGTGCCAGCAGCCGGGGGACTACCCCGGACCAGCCCCAGCATTTT; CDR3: CASSRGTTPDQPQHF
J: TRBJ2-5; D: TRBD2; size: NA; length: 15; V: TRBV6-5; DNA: TGTGCCAGCAGTTACCTGACTAGCGGGATTGAGACCCAGTACTTC; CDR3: CASSYLTSGIETQYF
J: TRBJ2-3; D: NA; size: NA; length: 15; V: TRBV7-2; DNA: TGTGCCAGCAGCTTAACACCAGTAAGCACAGATACGCAGTATTTT; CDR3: CASSLTPVSTDTQYF
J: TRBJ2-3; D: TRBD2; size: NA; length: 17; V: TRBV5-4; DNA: TGTGCCAGCAGCTGGGGTTTTGAAGCGGGAAGCACAGATACGCAGTATTTT; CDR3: CASSWGFEAGSTDTQYF
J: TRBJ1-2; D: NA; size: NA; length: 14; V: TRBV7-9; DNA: TGTGCCAGCAGCTTCGGAGACAGTAACTATGGCTACACCTTC; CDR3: CASSFGDSNYGYTF
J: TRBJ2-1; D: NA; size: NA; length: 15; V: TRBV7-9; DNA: TGTGCCAGCAGCTTAGGGCGCAGCGGGCGCAATGAGCAGTTCTTC; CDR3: CASSLGRSGRNEQFF
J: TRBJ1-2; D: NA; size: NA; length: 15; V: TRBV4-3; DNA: TGCGCCAGCAGCCAAGATTTGGGGGCAGGCAATGGCTACACCTTC; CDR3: CASSQDLGAGNGYTF
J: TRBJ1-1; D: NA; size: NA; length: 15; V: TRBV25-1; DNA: TGTGCCAGCAGTAAGACACAGGGATGGGGCACTGAAGCTTTCTTT; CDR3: CASSKTQGWGTEAFF
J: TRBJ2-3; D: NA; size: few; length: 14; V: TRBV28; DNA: TGTGCCAGCACCTTTCGAGGTCCCACAGATACGCAGTATTTT; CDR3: CASTFRGPTDTQYF
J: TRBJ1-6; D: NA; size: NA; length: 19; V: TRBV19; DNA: TGTGCCAGTAGCCCCGGCGTTTTAGGGGATAGCTCCTATAATTCACCCCTCCACTTT; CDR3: CASSPGVLGDSSYNSPLHF
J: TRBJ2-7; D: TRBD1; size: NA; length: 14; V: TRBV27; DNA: TGTGCCAGCAGTTCGGGGACAGGAGAATACGAGCAGTACTTC; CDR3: CASSSGTGEYEQYF
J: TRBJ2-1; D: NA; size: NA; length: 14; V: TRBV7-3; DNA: TGTGCCAGCAGCGATGAAACACTCAGGGATGAGCAGTTCTTC; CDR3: CASSDETLRDEQFF
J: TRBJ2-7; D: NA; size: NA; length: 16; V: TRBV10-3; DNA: TGTGCCATCAGTGAGTCGACTCAGCGGGTGGCCTACGAGCAGTACTTC; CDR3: CAISESTQRVAYEQYF
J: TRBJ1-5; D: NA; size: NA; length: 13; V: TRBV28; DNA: TGTGCCAGCAGTTTTGGAGGGGATCAGCCCCAGCATTTT; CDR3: CASSFGGDQPQHF
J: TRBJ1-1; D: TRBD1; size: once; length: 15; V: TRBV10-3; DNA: TGTGCCATCAGTGAGTCGGGGACAGGGGGCACTGAAGCTTTCTTT; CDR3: CAISESGTGGTEAFF
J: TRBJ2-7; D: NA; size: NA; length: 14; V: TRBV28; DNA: TGTGCCAGCAGTTTTACAGGGAGGGGATACGAGCAGTACTTC; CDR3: CASSFTGRGYEQYF
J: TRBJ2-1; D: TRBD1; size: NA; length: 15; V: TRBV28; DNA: TGTGCCAGCAGTACGAGGACAGGGATCTACAATGAGCAGTTCTTC; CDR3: CASSTRTGIYNEQFF
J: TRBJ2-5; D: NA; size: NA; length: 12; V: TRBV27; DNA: TGTGCCAGCAGTCCGGACCAAGAGACCCAGTACTTC; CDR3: CASSPDQETQYF
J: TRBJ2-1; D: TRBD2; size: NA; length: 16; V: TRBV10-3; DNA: TGTGCCATCAGTGAGGGCGGGGAGGGATATTACAATGAGCAGTTCTTC; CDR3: CAISEGGEGYYNEQFF
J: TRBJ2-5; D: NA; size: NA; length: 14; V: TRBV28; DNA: TGTGCCAGCAGTTTATGGGCCGGGAAAGAGACCCAGTACTTC; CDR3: CASSLWAGKETQYF
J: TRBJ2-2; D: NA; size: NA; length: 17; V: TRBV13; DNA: TGTGCCAGCAGCTTAGGAGGATGGGCGACGAACACCGGGGAGCTGTTTTTT; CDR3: CASSLGGWATNTGELFF
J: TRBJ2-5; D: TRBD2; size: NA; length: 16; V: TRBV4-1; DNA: TGCGCCAGCAGCCTGATTAGCGGGGGGGGCCAAGAGACCCAGTACTTC; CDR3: CASSLISGGGQETQYF
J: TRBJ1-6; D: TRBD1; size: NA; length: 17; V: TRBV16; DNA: TGTGCCAGCAGCCAAACCGGGACAGGGGCGGATAATTCACCCCTCCACTTT; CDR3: CASSQTGTGADNSPLHF
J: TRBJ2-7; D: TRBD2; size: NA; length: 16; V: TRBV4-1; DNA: TGCGCCAGCAGCCTAGAAGCGGGAACTAGGACCTACGAGCAGTACTTC; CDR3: CASSLEAGTRTYEQYF
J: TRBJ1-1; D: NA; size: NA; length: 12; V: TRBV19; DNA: TGTGCCAGTAGTATAAGTAGCGCTGAAGCTTTCTTT; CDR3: CASSISSAEAFF
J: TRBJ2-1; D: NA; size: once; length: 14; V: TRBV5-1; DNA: TGCGCCAGCACCCAGGGTGGGGGGTACAATGAGCAGTTCTTC; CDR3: CASTQGGGYNEQFF
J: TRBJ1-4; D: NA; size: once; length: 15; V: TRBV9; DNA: TGTGCCAGCAGCGTAGCTTTGACGGGGGATGAAAAACTGTTTTTT; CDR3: CASSVALTGDEKLFF
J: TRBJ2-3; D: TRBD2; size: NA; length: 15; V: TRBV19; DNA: TGTGCCAGTAGTATTGGGACTAGCGTCGCAGATACGCAGTATTTT; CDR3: CASSIGTSVADTQYF
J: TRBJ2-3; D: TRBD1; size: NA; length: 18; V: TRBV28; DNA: TGTGCCAGCAGTTCCCTCCGTCGACAGGGGGTCTGGACAGATACGCAGTATTTT; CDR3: CASSSLRRQGVWTDTQYF
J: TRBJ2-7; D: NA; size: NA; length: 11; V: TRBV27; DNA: TGTGCCAGCAGTTCGTCCTACGAGCAGTACTTC; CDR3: CASSSSYEQYF
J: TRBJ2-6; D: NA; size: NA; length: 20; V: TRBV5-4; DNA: TGTGCCAGCAGGCAATTGGGGCAGGGGCTCGCCAACTCTGGGGCCAACGTCCTGACTTTC; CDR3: CASRQLGQGLANSGANVLTF
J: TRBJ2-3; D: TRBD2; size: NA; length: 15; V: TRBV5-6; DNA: TGTGCCAGCAGCTTGGCTAGCGGAGGGCAAGATACGCAGTATTTT; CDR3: CASSLASGGQDTQYF
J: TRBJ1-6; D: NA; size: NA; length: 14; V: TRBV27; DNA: TGTGCCAGCAGTGAGGACAGAGGTAATTCACCCCTCCACTTT; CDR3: CASSEDRGNSPLHF
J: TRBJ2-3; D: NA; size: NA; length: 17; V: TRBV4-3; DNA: TGCGCCAGCAGCCAAGGGGTCGGGGGGCCATTAGTCAATACGCAGTATTTT; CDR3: CASSQGVGGPLVNTQYF
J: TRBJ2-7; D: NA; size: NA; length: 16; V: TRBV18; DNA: TGTGCCAGCTCACCAGCCTCCCCGTCAGGCAGATACGAGCAGTACTTC; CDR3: CASSPASPSGRYEQYF
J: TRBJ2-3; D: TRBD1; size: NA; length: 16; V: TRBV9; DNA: TGTGCCAGCCTCCGGGCACAGGGGTCGTGGACAGATACGCAGTATTTT; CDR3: CASLRAQGSWTDTQYF
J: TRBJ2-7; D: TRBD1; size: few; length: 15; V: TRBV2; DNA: TGTGCCAGCAGTGAAGTTGCAGGGGGCCACTACGAGCAGTACTTC; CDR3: CASSEVAGGHYEQYF
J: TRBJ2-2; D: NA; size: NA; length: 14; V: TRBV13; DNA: TGTGCCAGCAGCTTAGAGACGGGCACCGGGGAGCTGTTTTTT; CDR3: CASSLETGTGELFF
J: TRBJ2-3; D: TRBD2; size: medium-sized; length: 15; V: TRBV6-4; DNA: TGTGCCAGCAGTGCCGGCGCGGGAGGGGCAGATACGCAGTATTTT; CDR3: CASSAGAGGADTQYF
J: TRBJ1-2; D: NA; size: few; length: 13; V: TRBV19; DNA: TGTGCCAGTAGGTGGGAGCCCGGGAAGGGCTACACCTTC; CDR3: CASRWEPGKGYTF
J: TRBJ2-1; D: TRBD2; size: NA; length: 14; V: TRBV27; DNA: TGTGCCAGCAGTTTATCATTACTAGCGGGGTCTCGGTTCTTC; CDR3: CASSLSLLAGSRFF
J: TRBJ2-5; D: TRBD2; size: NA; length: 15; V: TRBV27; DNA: TGTGCCAGCAGTGACGGGACTAGTGAAGGGGAGACCCAGTACTTC; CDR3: CASSDGTSEGETQYF
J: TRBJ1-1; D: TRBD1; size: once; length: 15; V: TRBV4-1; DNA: TGCGCCAGCAGCCCAACGACAGGGAGAGGGACTGAAGCTTTCTTT; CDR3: CASSPTTGRGTEAFF
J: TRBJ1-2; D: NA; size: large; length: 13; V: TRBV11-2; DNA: TGTGCCAGCAGCTTAGGTGGGCTTTATGGCTACACCTTC; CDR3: CASSLGGLYGYTF
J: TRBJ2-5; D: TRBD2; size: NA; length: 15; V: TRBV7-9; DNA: TGTGCCAGCAGCTTTGTCCGGGGGGGCGGGGAGACCCAGTACTTC; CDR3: CASSFVRGGGETQYF
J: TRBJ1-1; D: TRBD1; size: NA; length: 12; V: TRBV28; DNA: TGTGCCAGCAGGGGGACAGTCACTGAAGCTTTCTTT; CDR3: CASRGTVTEAFF
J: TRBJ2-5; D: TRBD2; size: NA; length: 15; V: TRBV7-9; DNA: TGTGCCAGCAGCCCGGGACTAGCGGGAGAGGAGACCCAGTACTTC; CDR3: CASSPGLAGEETQYF
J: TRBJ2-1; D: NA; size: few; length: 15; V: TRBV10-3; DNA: TGTGCCATCAGTGATTCGGGGAACTCCTACAATGAGCAGTTCTTC; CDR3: CAISDSGNSYNEQFF